This T cell receptor (beta chain) was captured in a study of post-analysis software for immune sequencing data. In this sample, this clonotype turned up once. Its cognate antigen is unknown. In germline, CDR1 is MGHRA, CDR2 YSYEKL. This CDR3 has 16 residues. Trimming took 2 bases from V and 0 from J; bases not matched to a gene: 6. Whole-study findings and limits: Controls had lower frequencies than patients of five TRBV segments, which included TRBV5-6, TRBV5-1 and TRBV20-1. Strong co-clustering by F measure linked samples that shared a preparation batch. In multiple sclerosis, normalized Chao1 diversity was significantly below that of controls.

Unique molecular identifiers were present in the TCR beta cDNA libraries. TCRdb reprocessed the PCR reads via MiXCR and lists one record per CDR3 protein. The table has about 500,000 distinct CDR3 sequences, around 40% seen once. Sequencing was performed on blood. The TCR originated in a girl aged 10 to 17 with multiple sclerosis. This chain uses TRBV4-1 with TRBJ2-7; TRBD2 matches at 8 bases. CDR3 DNA: TGCGCCAGCAGCCAAAGGCGGGAGGCAAGCTCCTACGAGCAGTACTTC. The encoded protein is CASSQRREASSYEQYF.